This T cell receptor beta chain was captured by sequencing in a study of T cell responses to AZD1222 COVID-19 vaccine. The CDR3 covers 15 residues. V dropped 1 base and J dropped 4 bases, with 13 bases sitting between them. Germline CDR1 and CDR2: LGHDT and YNNKEL (reference sequence). Libraries were prepared by immunoSEQ multiplex PCR; TCRdb keeps only in-frame clonotypes and omits some of them. The sample consists of approximately 130,000 clones, about 93% of them appearing once. Specimen: peripheral blood, collected on day 0 of AZD1222 vaccination. The source of this sequence is an adult in good health. The rearrangement links TRBV3-1 (or the pseudogene TRBV3-2) to TRBJ1-2, with D possibly being TRBD1 (5 bases). CDR3 sequence reads: CASSQGMTDLYGYTF. The CDR3 DNA follows: TGTGCCAGCAGCCAAGGGATGACAGACCTCTATGGCTACACCTTC.